This entry features one T cell receptor beta chain sequence. This clonotype was seen a few times. Its antigen is currently not known. Base quality data are lacking; no much larger clone is found one base away. The data stem from a study of T-cell memory formation after mild COVID-19 (dated by TCRdb to the early 2020s). Turning to the overall study: TCR sequence clusters from the two donors were largely donor specific. Two young, previously healthy adult volunteers made up the cohort, one male and one female. In two donors, T-cell clones that expanded and contracted after mild COVID-19 were tracked by sequencing TCRalpha and TCRbeta repertoires over time.

The germline V gene (reference sequence) yields LNHDA for CDR1 and SQIVND for CDR2. The CDR3 measures 14 amino acids from cysteine to phenylalanine. Only the CDR3 part of the read is kept: 42 bases, read in frame from the first base. Clipping removes 6 bases from V and 6 bases from J, with 4 as the unmatched junction base count. The run used an Illumina NovaSeq 6000. TCRalpha and TCRbeta cDNA libraries were built by 5'RACE with constant-segment primers, adding sample barcodes and unique molecular identifiers. Trizol reagent was used to extract RNA from every sample. Libraries were amplified in two PCR steps, with a second sample barcode and Illumina TruSeq adapters added in the second step. Sequencing of libraries was performed on an Illumina NovaSeq with 2 x 150 bp paired-end reads. The study's own analysis went as follows. Reads were demultiplexed and collapsed into UMI-guided consensus sequences with migec v1.2.7. Using mixcr v2.1.11, UMI consensuses were aligned to TRA and TRB V and J templates and then assembled into clonotypes. A clonotype was counted as expanded or contracted only if both edgeR and NoisET called the change significant, with noise models trained on biological replicates. edgeR calls used a false discovery rate-adjusted p below 0.01 and a log2 fold-change threshold of 1. As an exploratory analysis of dynamics, max-normalized trajectories of the 1000 most abundant clonotypes were examined by PCA with hierarchical clustering. Separately sequenced CD4+ and CD8+ repertoires were used to assign the CD4 or CD8 phenotype of responding clones. Clones were called with MiXCR by TCRdb after fastp trimmed the public reads at Q25, and only in-frame beta chains were retained. Each record represents a unique CDR3 protein, reported with the most common genes and DNA among its rows. V and J calls and clone size were set by TCRdb, not the authors. The sample table lists around 510,000 distinct CDR3 sequences, approximately 21% of them with a count of one. The ten largest account for roughly 9.1% of the sample.

Ficoll-Paque density gradient centrifugation was the method used to isolate PBMCs. Beyond this particular receptor, the publication reports: Some responding clones were detected in pre-infection memory, suggesting pre-existing cross-reactive memory T cells joined the SARS-CoV-2 response. The study included only a couple of mild cases, and larger cohorts that include severe cases with pre-infection samples were judged to be necessary. Contracting CD4+ clones appeared mostly in the CM and EM memory subsets, whereas CD8+ clones were enriched in EMRA. Clones contracting from day 15 to 85 had balanced CD4/CD8 phenotypes, while a second wave expanding from day 15 to 37 was biased towards CD4+. Whether the second-wave clones peaking on day 37 were SARS-CoV-2 specific was not confirmed.

This receptor was obtained from an adult woman who had mild COVID-19 (a few samples of this study predate the infection). The sample titles of this study are shuffled in the database, so cell type and time point are left out; the donor was told from shared clones. The rearranged chain carries TRBV19 and TRBJ1-5; TRBD1 matches 11 bases in the middle. The sample comprised PBMCs or a T cell subset sorted from them (not recorded which). The DNA is TGTGCCAGTAGGGACAGGGGGCTTGGTCAGCCCCAGCATTTT. The encoded protein is CASRDRGLGQPQHF.